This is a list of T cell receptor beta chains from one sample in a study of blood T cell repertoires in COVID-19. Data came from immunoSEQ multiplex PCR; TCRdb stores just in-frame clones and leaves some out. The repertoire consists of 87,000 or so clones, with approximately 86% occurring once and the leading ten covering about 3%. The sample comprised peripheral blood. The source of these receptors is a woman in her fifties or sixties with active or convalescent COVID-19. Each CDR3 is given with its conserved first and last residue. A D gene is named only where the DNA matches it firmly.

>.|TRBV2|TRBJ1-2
TGTGCCAGCAGGGACTTTTTTGGGGGCTACACCTTC
CASRDFFGGYTF
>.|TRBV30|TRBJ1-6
TGTGCCTGGACCCGGGATTTCGATAATTCACCCCTCCACTTT
CAWTRDFDNSPLHF
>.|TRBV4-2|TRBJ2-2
TGTGCCAGCAGCCAAGATGGGGGCGGGGGCTCCACCGGGGAGCTGTTTTTT
CASSQDGGGGSTGELFF
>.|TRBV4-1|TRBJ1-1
TGCGCCAGCAGCCAAGGCAGGTCAGTCACTGAAGCTTTCTTT
CASSQGRSVTEAFF
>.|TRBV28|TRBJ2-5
TGTGCCAGCAGTCTCTACAGGACGGTGCAAGAGACCCAGTACTTC
CASSLYRTVQETQYF
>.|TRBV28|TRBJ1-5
TGTGCCAGCAGTTGGGTGGGACTCAATCAGCCCCAGCATTTT
CASSWVGLNQPQHF
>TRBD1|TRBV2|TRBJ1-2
TGTGCCAGCAGCACGACAGGGTTCTATGGCTACACCTTC
CASSTTGFYGYTF
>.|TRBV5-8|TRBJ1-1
TGTGCCAGCAGCCTAGACCGCAGTGGTGAAGCTTTCTTT
CASSLDRSGEAFF
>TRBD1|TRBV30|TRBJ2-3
TGTGCCTGGAGTGTACTGGGACAGGGTAAGCCGTATTTT
CAWSVLGQGKPYF
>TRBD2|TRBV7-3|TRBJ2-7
TGTGCCAGCAGCTCACTAGCGGACGTCTCCTACGAGCAGTACTTC
CASSSLADVSYEQYF
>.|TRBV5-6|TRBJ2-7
TGTGCCAGCAGCTTGGTAGGGCAGGGTGGGTTCTACGAGCAGTACTTC
CASSLVGQGGFYEQYF
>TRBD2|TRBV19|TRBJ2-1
TGTGCCAGTAGTTCGACTAGCTGGGATGAGCAGTTCTTC
CASSSTSWDEQFF
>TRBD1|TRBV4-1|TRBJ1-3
TGCGCCAGCAGCCAAGATAGGGACAGGGTAGCTGGAAACACCATATATTTT
CASSQDRDRVAGNTIYF
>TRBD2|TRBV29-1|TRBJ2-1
TGCAGCGTTGACGCTAGCGGCCTCTACAATGAGCAGTTCTTC
CSVDASGLYNEQFF
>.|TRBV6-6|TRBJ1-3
TGTGCCAGCGGGCAATCTGGAAACACCATATATTTT
CASGQSGNTIYF
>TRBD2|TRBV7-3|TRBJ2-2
TGTGCCAGCAGCACGGGGACTACAAACACCGGGGAGCTGTTTTTT
CASSTGTTNTGELFF
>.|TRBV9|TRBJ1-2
TGTGCCAGCAGCGGGCCCCCGGGACAAGTAAACTATGGCTACACCTTC
CASSGPPGQVNYGYTF
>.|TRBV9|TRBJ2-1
TGTGCCAGCAGCGTAGTTGGCGGAGGGAATGAGCAGTTCTTC
CASSVVGGGNEQFF